These 15 T cell receptor beta chains originate from one sample sequenced in a study of post-analysis software for immune sequencing data. Study results and caveats: Elevated frequency relative to controls characterized roughly five TRBV segments in patients, TRBV5-6, TRBV5-1 and TRBV20-1 among them.

Carried by the TCR beta cDNA libraries were unique molecular identifiers. TCRdb fed the PCR reads into MiXCR, producing one record per CDR3 protein. The sample holds a few hundred thousand distinct CDR3 sequences; approximately 34% are singletons and the top ten take less than 6%. No antigen has been identified for these receptors. Specimen: blood. These receptors all stem from a girl aged 2-17 years with multiple sclerosis.

The chain recombines TRBV10-3 with TRBJ2-3; no clear D. V was cut by 3 bases and J by 0 bases, with 10 bases left in between. The CDR3 is 15 residues long. Germline loops: CDR1 ENHRY, CDR2 SYGVKD. The CDR3 DNA reads TGTGCCATCAGTGATGAAGATACTAGCACAGATACGCAGTATTTT. The encoded protein is CAISDEDTSTDTQYF.

This clonotype was picked up a small number of times. The chain is built from TRBV7-8 and TRBJ2-3, with D tentatively TRBD1 or TRBD2 (6 bases each). Per germline, CDR1 SGHVS and CDR2 FQNEAQ. V was pared by 6 bases and J by 0 bases, with 22 bases between. CDR3 length: 18 amino acids. The CDR3 region has the DNA TGTGCCAGCAGTACAATGGGGGGCTTTAGTTCTAGCACAGATACGCAGTATTTT. Translating it yields CASSTMGGFSSSTDTQYF.

The rearrangement joins TRBV6-5 to TRBJ2-3; perhaps TRBD2 as D (5 bases). V was clipped by 4 bases and J by 1 base, with 18 bases between them. The germline V gene has CDR1 MNHEY and CDR2 SVGAGI. CDR3 size: 17 residues. The CDR3 DNA is TGTGCCAGCAGTTCCGCTTTTGGACTTGAAGGCACAGATACGCAGTATTTT. Its translation: CASSSAFGLEGTDTQYF.

The count of this clonotype is one. The V call is TRBV29-1, the J call TRBJ1-1; 10 bases agree with TRBD1. The V gene's germline CDR1 is SQVTM and CDR2 ANQGSEA. Trimming at V came to 3 bases and at J to 6 bases, leaving 10 bases not matched to a gene. This CDR3 contains 15 residues. CDR3 residues: CSVDRDRGSRAEAFF. The CDR3, as DNA: TGCAGCGTTGACCGGGACAGGGGCTCAAGGGCTGAAGCTTTCTTT.

The chain employs TRBV29-1 and TRBJ1-2; D is unresolved. The CDR3 extends over 13 amino acids. Trimming shortened V by 3 bases and J by 2 bases, and 10 bases separated the two germline ends. Germline V gives CDR1 SQVTM, CDR2 ANQGSEA. CDR3 protein: CSVDTGLNYGYTF. The DNA for the CDR3 is TGCAGCGTTGACACCGGGCTGAACTATGGCTACACCTTC.

The V gene is TRBV7-2, the J gene TRBJ2-1; 9 bases match TRBD2. With 6 bases clipped from V and 2 bases from J, the junction kept 8 bases outside the gene matches. The CDR3 runs 16 residues. Germline values: CDR1 SGHTA, CDR2 FQGNSA. Here the CDR3 DNA reads TGTGCCAGCAGTATACTAGCGGGTCAAACCTACAATGAGCAGTTCTTC. This translates into CASSILAGQTYNEQFF.

This clonotype was counted between two and nine times. This chain links TRBV20-1 with TRBJ1-1; tentative D call: TRBD1 (5 bases). The CDR3 is made up of 13 amino acids. Germline-derived CDR1 and CDR2 are DFQATT and SNEGSKA (reference sequence). V lost 0 bases and J 6 bases, leaving 11 bases between the germline ends. The CDR3 bases are TGCAGTGCTAGAGAGGGGTTGGGGGCTGAAGCTTTCTTT. As protein: CSAREGLGAEAFF.

About this clonotype itself: An end of the junction does not agree with germline; a read error may underlie this. V gene TRBV29-1 combines with J gene TRBJ1-2; D is possibly TRBD1 (6 bases). Germline V gene sequence: CDR1 SQVTM, CDR2 ANQGSEA. CDR3 length equals 11 residues. Written as DNA, the CDR3 is TGCAACGTTGAGGGGGGGCGCGGCTACACCTTC. Its translation is CNVEGGRGYTF.

This chain links TRBV10-3 with TRBJ1-2; D uncertain. V was clipped by 11 bases and J by 4 bases, with 17 bases between them. From germline, CDR1 is ENHRY and CDR2 SYGVKD. CDR3 length: 13 residues. CDR3 sequence (DNA): TGTGCCTCCACGAACCGGACCTTCTATGGCTACACCTTC. Amino acid sequence: CASTNRTFYGYTF.

The rearrangement links TRBV7-3 to TRBJ2-3, with unresolved D. Trimming shortened V by 1 base and J by 0 bases, and 5 bases separated the two germline ends. The CDR3 length is 14 residues. Germline CDR1 is SGHTA and CDR2 is FQGTGA. The CDR3 protein is CASSLIPSTDTQYF. CDR3 bases: TGTGCCAGCAGCTTAATCCCCAGCACAGATACGCAGTATTTT.

The chain recombines TRBV20-1 with TRBJ1-2; 10 positions match TRBD1. The CDR3 contains 13 residues. The germline V gene encodes CDR1 DFQATT and CDR2 SNEGSKA (reference sequence). J lost 5 bases, V lost 8 bases, and 8 bases had no gene match. CDR3 sequence reads: CSPLDRGGYGYTF. CDR3 nucleotide sequence: TGCAGTCCTTTGGACAGGGGGGGTTATGGCTACACCTTC.

The chain has TRBV4-1 and TRBJ2-7; D is unresolved. CDR3 length: 14 amino acids. The V end lost 0 bases, the J end lost 1 base, and 7 bases lay between the germline ends. Germline V lookup: CDR1 MGHRA, CDR2 YSYEKL. The CDR3 sequence: CASSQDYPSYEQYF. The CDR3 DNA is TGCGCCAGCAGCCAAGATTACCCTTCCTACGAGCAGTACTTC.

V gene TRBV6-1 combines with J gene TRBJ2-5; D is ambiguous. The CDR3 is 15 residues long. Germline V CDR1 and CDR2: MNHNS, SASEGT. Between the trimmed V and J ends, which lost 0 bases and 7 bases, there was a span of 15 bases. CDR3: CASSEAQAYQRTQYF. The DNA for the CDR3 is TGTGCCAGCAGTGAAGCTCAGGCCTACCAGCGGACCCAGTACTTC.

Only a few counts were recorded for this clonotype. The chain links TRBV2 to TRBJ2-1; 7 bases align to TRBD2. Trimming took 11 bases from V and 4 from J; bases not matched to a gene: 14. The germline V gene encodes CDR1 SNHLY and CDR2 FYNNEI. The CDR3 loop spans 15 amino acids. CDR3: CAGSFGRGRYNEQFF. The CDR3 region has the DNA TGTGCCGGGTCCTTCGGGCGGGGGAGATACAATGAGCAGTTCTTC.

In this sample, this clonotype turned up a few times. The CDR3 spells CASSPGPAGYEQFF. The DNA for the CDR3 is TGTGCCAGCAGCCCGGGGCCCGCGGGGTATGAGCAGTTCTTC. V is TRBV3-1 and J is TRBJ2-1, with D possibly being TRBD2 (6 bases). V dropped 4 bases and J dropped 8 bases, with 15 bases sitting between them. The length of the CDR3 is 14 residues. Germline V gene lookup returns CDR1 LGHDT and CDR2 YNNKEL (reference sequence).